In this sample, the clone carrying this T cell receptor beta chain turned up many times. Its antigen remains unidentified. The sample belongs to a study of T cell repertoires in cytomegalovirus infection. Study background: CMV epitopes that were recently identified and HLA-C-restricted were used alongside well-studied HLA-B-restricted ones. Public TCR beta signatures marked donors with CMV infection and the matching HLA.

Each CDR3 protein is one row after TCRdb ran MiXCR on the reads. The data show about 340,000 distinct CDR3 sequences, with 29% seen just once and 15% to 25% held by the top ten. The study's findings and limits: HLA-C-restricted, CMV-specific TCR beta clonotypes were dominant ex vivo.

The sequence was obtained from a human donor in good health (CMV status not recorded). Some clones in this sample may be carry-over from other donors' samples. The sample in question was cultured PBMCs, obtained from culture after CMV antigen stimulation.

CDR3 region: CASSLGRGGPSTDTQYF. The CDR3 bases are TGTGCCAGCAGTTTGGGGCGGGGCGGCCCTAGCACAGATACGCAGTATTTT. This chain links TRBV12-3 or TRBV12-4 with TRBJ2-3, with TRBD2 as a possible D gene (6 bases). The CDR3 has 17 residues. V lost 3 bases, J lost 0 bases, and 16 bases lay in between.